The 17 T cell receptor beta chains below were found in one sample sequenced in a study of blood T cell repertoires in COVID-19. Assay: immunoSEQ multiplex PCR; the TCRdb copy retains only in-frame clones and omits some. Here the sample spans some 44,000 clones, more than 65% being singletons. Sequenced input: peripheral blood. The receptor set was obtained from a woman aged 60-70 years with acute or convalescent COVID-19.

The chain recombines TRBV15 with TRBJ1-4, with 8 positions matching TRBD1. V lost 3 bases and J lost 4; bases outside the gene matches: 10. Germline V gene lookup returns CDR1 LNHNV and CDR2 YYDKDF (reference sequence). The CDR3 totals 17 residues. Here the CDR3 reads CATSSEPYRGDNEKLFF. The CDR3 DNA is TGTGCCACCAGCAGTGAACCGTACAGGGGGGATAATGAAAAACTGTTTTTT.

The V call is TRBV2, the J call TRBJ1-1; D unclear. The CDR3 has 12 residues. Trimming took 8 bases from V and 1 from J, leaving 8 bases between them. Per the germline V gene, CDR1 is SNHLY and CDR2 is FYNNEI. CDR3 protein: CASVGENTEAFF. The CDR3 nucleotides are TGTGCCAGCGTCGGGGAGAACACTGAAGCTTTCTTT.

The rearrangement joins TRBV19 to TRBJ1-5; D not resolved. The length of the CDR3 is 14 residues. V was clipped by 6 bases and J by 0 bases, with 9 bases between them. The germline CDR1 and CDR2 sequences are LNHDA and SQIVND (reference sequence). The CDR3 here is CASSRDHSNQPQHF. CDR3 bases: TGTGCCAGTAGCCGGGATCATAGCAATCAGCCCCAGCATTTT.

V usage is TRBV30 and J usage is TRBJ1-2, with 8 bases lining up with TRBD1. The V and J ends lost 3 bases and 4 bases, in that order; junction bases with no gene match: 7. Looked up from germline, CDR1 is GTSNPN and CDR2 is SVGIG (reference sequence). The CDR3 runs to 14 residues. The CDR3 loop is CAWRTGVPGYGYTF. CDR3 DNA: TGTGCCTGGAGGACAGGGGTACCGGGCTATGGCTACACCTTC. The full variable domain, completed using reference TRBV30 and TRBJ1-2, is SQTIHQWPATLVQPVGSPLSLECTVEGTSNPNLYWYRQAAGRGLQLLFYSVGIGQISSEVPQNLSASRPQDRQFILSSKKLLLSDSGFYLCAWRTGVPGYGYTFGSGTRLTVV.

The J gene is TRBJ1-6, the V gene TRBV18, with 9 bases aligning to TRBD1. Germline V gene data show CDR1 as KGHSH and CDR2 as LQKENI. J gave up 8 bases and V 8 bases, and 4 bases lay outside the gene matches. The CDR3 has 13 amino acids. CDR3 sequence (DNA): TGTGCCAGCCATGGGGACAGGGATTCACCCCTCCACTTT. Protein: CASHGDRDSPLHF.

The chain links TRBV15 to TRBJ1-1, with D perhaps matching TRBD1 (5 bases). This CDR3 contains 12 residues. V was pared by 3 bases and J by 4 bases, with 6 bases between. The germline CDR1 and CDR2 sequences are LNHNV and YYDKDF (reference sequence). The CDR3 is CATSRGGTEAFF. CDR3 DNA: TGTGCCACCAGCAGGGGGGGCACTGAAGCTTTCTTT.

The rearrangement uses TRBV5-1 and TRBJ2-5, with D possibly TRBD1 on 6 matching bases. There are 14 residues in the CDR3. Germline V gene data show CDR1 as SGHRS and CDR2 as YFSETQ. V was cut by 4 bases and J by 2 bases, with 12 bases left in between. DNA of the CDR3: TGCGCCAGCAGCCGCATCGGACAGCAAGAGACCCAGTACTTC. Translated, it gives CASSRIGQQETQYF.

DNA of the CDR3: TGCGCCAGCAGCCAAGGATTGAGCTATGGCTACACCTTC. It translates to CASSQGLSYGYTF. V gene TRBV4-1 combines with J gene TRBJ1-2; D remains unclear. Trimming removed 1 base at V and 4 bases at J, with 7 bases between. The CDR3 loop spans 13 amino acids. Germline loops: CDR1 MGHRA, CDR2 YSYEKL.

The J gene is TRBJ2-7, the V gene TRBV6-5; 8 nucleotides line up with TRBD1. The V segment lost 9 bases and the J segment 4 bases; nucleotides outside the gene matches: 5. Germline V gene sequence: CDR1 MNHEY, CDR2 SVGAGI. The length of the CDR3 is 12 residues. CDR3 in DNA: TGTGCCAGTCGGACAGGGATGTACGAGCAGTACTTC. It yields the protein CASRTGMYEQYF.

This clone came up once. One end of the junction is discordant with germline, which a read error may explain. The V call is TRBV5-8, the J call TRBJ2-3; TRBD1 aligns across 7 bases. The CDR3 covers 15 residues. Looked up from germline, CDR1 is SGHTS and CDR2 is YDEGEE. CDR3 region: CASSFTGALEDAQYF. DNA for the CDR3: TGTGCCAGCAGCTTCACAGGGGCCCTCGAAGATGCGCAGTATTTT.

The chain employs TRBV5-6 and TRBJ2-5; TRBD1 is a possible D gene (6 bases). The V end lost 0 bases, the J end lost 4 bases, and 7 bases lay between the germline ends. The CDR3 is made up of 13 amino acids. Germline V lookup: CDR1 SGHDT, CDR2 YYEEEE. As DNA, the CDR3 is TGTGCCAGCAGCTTGGACAGGGCAGAGACCCAGTACTTC. Protein: CASSLDRAETQYF.

The rearrangement uses TRBV5-1 and TRBJ1-5, with 7 bases that match TRBD1. The germline V gene encodes CDR1 SGHRS and CDR2 YFSETQ. J lost 7 bases, V lost 2 bases, and 6 bases had no gene match. The CDR3 totals 14 residues. The CDR3 region is CASSLRQGGQPQHF. DNA for the CDR3: TGCGCCAGCAGCTTACGGCAGGGGGGCCAGCCCCAGCATTTT. Full variable domain (remainder filled in from reference TRBV5-1 and TRBJ1-5): KAGVTQTPRYLIKTRGQQVTLSCSPISGHRSVSWYQQTPGQGLQFLFEYFSETQRNKGNFPGRFSGRQFSNSRSEMNVSTLELGDSALYLCASSLRQGGQPQHFGDGTRLSIL.

This clone was detected only a few times. This chain joins TRBV5-4 and TRBJ2-7; 13 bases match TRBD2. Looked up from germline, CDR1 is SGHNT and CDR2 is YYREEE (reference sequence). The CDR3 runs to 16 residues. Trimming at V came to 4 bases and at J to 0 bases, leaving 4 bases not matched to a gene. Written as DNA, the CDR3 is TGTGCCAGCAGCCCTGGGACTAGCGGGAACTCCTACGAGCAGTACTTC. This sequence encodes CASSPGTSGNSYEQYF. The whole variable domain, filled in from reference TRBV5-4 and TRBJ2-7, reads ETGVTQSPTHLIKTRGQQVTLRCSSQSGHNTVSWYQQALGQGPQFIFQYYREEENGRGNFPPRFSGLQFPNYSSELNVNALELDDSALYLCASSPGTSGNSYEQYFGPGTRLTVT.

This chain connects TRBV15 to TRBJ1-4; D is unresolved. The CDR3 extends over 15 amino acids. Deletions cut 0 bases from V and 8 bases from J, with 13 bases between. Per germline, CDR1 LNHNV and CDR2 YYDKDF (reference sequence). The CDR3 sequence: CATSREVFGLEKLFF. The CDR3 DNA sequence: TGTGCCACCAGCAGAGAGGTCTTTGGGCTCGAAAAACTGTTTTTT.

This sequence joins TRBV7-2 and TRBJ1-3; a possible D gene is TRBD1 (6 bases). V shed 5 bases and J shed 1 base, with 21 bases lying between them. Germline loops: CDR1 SGHTA, CDR2 FQGNSA. The CDR3 runs to 18 residues. The CDR3 nucleotides are TGTGCCAGCAGCGCTGGGGGGGGCTCAGGGTTTTCTGGAAACACCATATATTTT. Amino acids: CASSAGGGSGFSGNTIYF.

The rearrangement joins TRBV9 to TRBJ1-3; tentative D call: TRBD1 (5 bases). The CDR3 has 15 residues. Germline V gene data show CDR1 as SGDLS and CDR2 as YYNGEE. The V end was cut by 3 bases, the J end by 4 bases, with 14 bases between. The DNA for the CDR3 is TGTGCCAGCAGCGGAGAGACAGTTCCGGGAAACACCATATATTTT. Residues: CASSGETVPGNTIYF.

This clone was seen once. The chain links TRBV6-5 to TRBJ1-2, with 9 bases identical to TRBD1. CDR3 length equals 12 residues. J was trimmed by 7 bases and V by 6 bases; bases with no gene match: 3. Per the germline V gene, CDR1 is MNHEY and CDR2 is SVGAGI. The CDR3 DNA sequence: TGTGCCAGCAGAATGACAGGGGGTGGCTACACCTTC. This translates into CASRMTGGGYTF.